These 13 T cell receptor beta chains came from one sample sequenced in a study of blood T cell repertoires in COVID-19. Produced via immunoSEQ multiplex PCR; TCRdb's table is partial and in-frame only. The sample lists 95,000 to 150,000 clones, under 90% occurring once. Material for sequencing was peripheral blood. The origin of the receptors is a woman in her 70s with acute or convalescent COVID-19.

This chain uses TRBV19 with TRBJ1-2, with TRBD1 matching over 9 bases. CDR3 length: 15 amino acids. The germline V gene has CDR1 LNHDA and CDR2 SQIVND (reference sequence). Trimming at V came to 5 bases and at J to 7 bases, leaving 11 bases not matched to a gene. The CDR3 protein is CASSLRTGVASGYTF. The CDR3 DNA follows: TGTGCCAGTAGTCTCAGGACAGGGGTCGCGAGTGGCTACACCTTC.

The J gene is TRBJ2-1, the V gene TRBV5-4; TRBD1 aligns across 9 bases. Germline trimming cut 6 bases from V and 5 bases from J; bases unmatched to any gene: 3. The CDR3 runs 13 residues. CDR1 and CDR2 from the germline V gene are SGHNT and YYREEE (reference sequence). The CDR3 is CASIRTGDNEQFF. In nucleotides, the CDR3 is TGTGCCAGCATCAGGACAGGGGACAATGAGCAGTTCTTC.

The chain employs TRBV2 and TRBJ1-2; D is perhaps TRBD1 (5 bases). V dropped 6 bases and J dropped 2 bases, with 10 bases sitting between them. The CDR3 is 13 residues long. From germline, CDR1 is SNHLY and CDR2 FYNNEI. CDR3 sequence: CASSEAGNYGYTF. The DNA of the CDR3 is TGTGCCAGCAGCGAGGCAGGGAACTATGGCTACACCTTC.

The rearrangement joins TRBV7-3 to TRBJ1-1; 7 nucleotides line up with TRBD1. The CDR3 runs to 16 residues. V was clipped by 5 bases and J by 2 bases; unmatched bases: 11. Germline V lookup: CDR1 SGHTA, CDR2 FQGTGA. CDR3 sequence: CASSPSGQDPNTEAFF. CDR3 coding DNA: TGTGCCAGCAGCCCAAGTGGACAGGACCCAAACACTGAAGCTTTCTTT.

The CDR3 region is CASSLGTSGGAVTGELFF. DNA for the CDR3: TGTGCCAGCAGCTTAGGGACTAGCGGGGGGGCAGTCACCGGGGAGCTGTTTTTT. V is TRBV5-4 and J is TRBJ2-2; TRBD2 aligns across 16 bases. Trimming at V came to 2 bases and at J to 4 bases, leaving 5 bases not matched to a gene. This CDR3 spans 18 amino acids. Germline CDR1 is SGHNT and CDR2 is YYREEE (reference sequence).

This clone occurred once. The V gene is TRBV7-2, the J gene TRBJ2-3; the match to TRBD2 covers 7 bases. There are 14 residues in the CDR3. Germline V gene lookup returns CDR1 SGHTA and CDR2 FQGNSA. V dropped 2 bases and J dropped 7; count of bases not matched to a gene: 6. The CDR3 DNA reads TGTGCCAGCAGCTTAAAGAGCGGGGAAAATACGCAGTATTTT. Amino acid sequence: CASSLKSGENTQYF. The full variable domain, rest sourced from reference TRBV7-2 and TRBJ2-3, is GAGVSQSPSNKVTEKGKDVELRCDPISGHTALYWYRQSLGQGLEFLIYFQGNSAPDKSGLPSDRFSAERTGGSVSTLTIQRTQQEDSAVYLCASSLKSGENTQYFGPGTRLTVL.

The chain couples TRBV14 to TRBJ1-3, with a weak D call TRBD1 (5 bases). CDR3 length equals 16 residues. V gave up 4 bases and J gave up 0 bases, with 13 bases separating them. Germline V gene data show CDR1 as SGHDN and CDR2 as FVKESK. The CDR3: CASSRWTTSSGNTIYF. CDR3 in DNA: TGTGCCAGCAGCCGTTGGACAACGAGCTCTGGAAACACCATATATTTT.

This chain uses TRBV9 with TRBJ2-1; weak D call: TRBD1 (5 bases). The germline V gene encodes CDR1 SGDLS and CDR2 YYNGEE. V was clipped by 0 bases and J by 4 bases, with 11 bases between them. This CDR3 is 15 amino acids long. The CDR3 nucleotides are TGTGCCAGCAGCGTAGCCTCGTCAGGGTACAATGAGCAGTTCTTC. It yields the protein CASSVASSGYNEQFF.

The V and J genes are TRBV19 and TRBJ2-7; perhaps TRBD1 as D (6 bases). Between the trimmed V and J ends, which lost 0 bases and 2 bases, there was a span of 11 bases. Germline CDR1 reads LNHDA; CDR2 reads SQIVND (reference sequence). The CDR3 runs to 15 residues. CDR3 bases: TGTGCCAGTAGTATAGACGGCAGGGGAACCTACGAGCAGTACTTC. Translated: CASSIDGRGTYEQYF.

As DNA, the CDR3 is TGTGCCAGTAGTAGACAGGGGCAGAGGGGCTGGAACACTGAAGCTTTCTTT. This codes for CASSRQGQRGWNTEAFF. V is TRBV19 and J is TRBJ1-1; 8 bases line up with TRBD1. From germline, CDR1 is LNHDA and CDR2 SQIVND (reference sequence). The CDR3 totals 17 residues. The ends lost 4 bases at V and 1 base at J; junction bases unmatched: 11. Combining the CDR3 with reference TRBV19 and TRBJ1-1 gives the whole variable domain DGGITQSPKYLFRKEGQNVTLSCEQNLNHDAMYWYRQDPGQGLRLIYYSQIVNDFQKGDIAEGYSVSREKKESFPLTVTSAQKNPTAFYLCASSRQGQRGWNTEAFFGQGTRLTVV.

In its sample, this clone was seen a few times. The genes are TRBV3-1 (or the pseudogene TRBV3-2) and TRBJ1-5; 12 nucleotides line up with TRBD1. The V segment lost 1 base and the J segment 6 bases; nucleotides outside the gene matches: 16. The CDR3 covers 20 residues. From germline, CDR1 is LGHDT and CDR2 YNNKEL (reference sequence). CDR3: CASSQAGTGGAGRDGQPQHF. The CDR3 DNA follows: TGTGCCAGCAGCCAAGCCGGGACAGGGGGCGCCGGGAGAGATGGTCAGCCCCAGCATTTT.

V gene TRBV6-5 combines with J gene TRBJ1-2, with D perhaps TRBD1 (6 bases). Germline assignment: CDR1 MNHEY and CDR2 SVGAGI. This CDR3 is 13 amino acids long. V was clipped by 2 bases and J by 8 bases, with 12 bases between them. The CDR3: CASSYAGGGGYTF. The CDR3 region has the DNA TGTGCCAGCAGTTACGCAGGTGGGGGCGGCTACACCTTC.

The chain carries TRBV6-9 and TRBJ2-1; 9 bases line up with TRBD1. With 4 bases clipped from V and 14 bases from J, the junction kept 6 bases outside the gene matches. CDR3 size: 12 residues. Germline V gene sequence: CDR1 MNHGY, CDR2 SVAAGI. CDR3 sequence (DNA): TGTGCCAGCAGTTCCGCCGGGACAGGGAAGTTCTTC. Translation: CASSSAGTGKFF.